This TCR beta chain came from a study of T-cell reconstitution after alpha-beta-depleted transplantation in children. Note on this clonotype: The target antigen is unknown.

General study findings and limits: Alpha-beta T cells present about two months after transplant were reported to originate from several hundred expanded graft clones.

Unique molecular identifiers were used to barcode this TCRbeta library. TCRdb reprocessed the PCR reads via MiXCR and lists one record per CDR3 protein. The data contain almost 250,000 distinct CDR3 sequences, roughly a quarter of them singletons. Sequenced material: PBMCs, taken before TCRalphabeta/CD19-depleted stem cell transplant. This clonotype was obtained from a girl aged 2-10 years with Fanconi anemia, due to receive a stem cell transplant.

As DNA, the CDR3 is TGTGCCAGCAGCCAAACTTTGGCAGGAGGTACCCAGTACTTC. Protein sequence: CASSQTLAGGTQYF. The chain recombines TRBV14 with TRBJ2-5; perhaps TRBD2 as D (5 bases). The V end was cut by 2 bases, the J end by 8 bases, with 15 bases between. Germline lookup yields CDR1 SGHDN and CDR2 FVKESK. The CDR3 contains 14 residues.